The 9 T cell receptor beta chains given below trace back to one sample, sequenced in a study of metastatic and nonmetastatic thyroid tumors. Every patient underwent thyroid surgery untreated. TCRdb re-processed the PCR reads through MiXCR. The sample lists fewer than 20,000 clones, approximately 23% occurring once. Sequenced material: tumor tissue. The receptor set was obtained from a female donor with papillary thyroid cancer or a benign thyroid nodule (not recorded which). Some clones in this sample may be carry-over from other donors' samples.

This clone was detected only a few times. No conserved phenylalanine or tryptophan is present at the end of the CDR3, so a read error is the likely explanation. Other DNA sequences in this sample translate to the same CDR3. This chain links TRBV30 with TRBJ1-2, with a possible D match to TRBD1 (5 bases). CDR3 length: 15 residues. Germline values: CDR1 GTSNPN, CDR2 SVGIG (reference sequence). The CDR3 loop reads CAWSVRGASCRGYTS. CDR3 sequence (DNA): TGCGCCTGGAGTGTACGTGGGGCCTCTTGTCGCGGCTACACCTCC.

This clone counts as medium-sized. The genes are TRBV20-1 and TRBJ2-7; 13 nucleotides agree with TRBD2. In germline, CDR1 is DFQATT, CDR2 SNEGSKA (reference sequence). The CDR3 totals 13 residues. V shed 6 bases, J shed 4 bases, and the junction held 3 bases outside the gene matches. CDR3 nucleotides: TGCAGTGCCGGACTAGCGGGGGTTTACGAGCAGTACTTC. As protein: CSAGLAGVYEQYF.

V usage is TRBV20-1 and J usage is TRBJ2-7; D may be TRBD2 (5 bases). V dropped 2 bases and J dropped 2 bases, with 16 bases sitting between them. Germline V gives CDR1 DFQATT, CDR2 SNEGSKA (reference sequence). CDR3 size: 15 residues. This chain's CDR3 is CSARYVGKTPYEQYF. CDR3 nucleotide sequence: TGCAGTGCTAGATATGTCGGGAAGACCCCCTACGAGCAGTACTTC.

The chain is built from TRBV6-1 and TRBJ2-7; 7 bases are a match to TRBD2. CDR1 and CDR2 from the germline V gene are MNHNS and SASEGT. V was clipped by 6 bases and J by 5 bases; unmatched bases: 4. The CDR3 loop spans 12 amino acids. In DNA form, the CDR3 reads TGTGCCAGCAGGGTACTAGCGAACGAGCAGTACTTC. This gives the protein CASRVLANEQYF.

This clone was recorded many times. The chain has TRBV6-1 and TRBJ1-2; D gene ambiguous. The V gene's germline CDR1 is MNHNS and CDR2 SASEGT. Trimming shortened V by 6 bases and J by 1 base, and 9 bases separated the two germline ends. The CDR3 runs to 13 residues. The CDR3 region has the DNA TGTGCCAGCAGACCCACAGTTAACTATGGCTACACCTTC. Residues: CASRPTVNYGYTF.

This clone has a count of ten or more. The CDR3 DNA follows: TGTGCCAGTAGAATCCTAGACCGGAGCTCTGGGGCCAACGTCCTGACTTTC. It translates to CASRILDRSSGANVLTF. The rearrangement links TRBV19 to TRBJ2-6; D remains unclear. The CDR3 runs 17 residues. Trimming took 6 bases from V and 0 from J, leaving 15 bases between them. Germline CDR1 is LNHDA and CDR2 is SQIVND (reference sequence).

There are a few counts of this clone. The chain couples TRBV7-6 to TRBJ2-3, with 9 bases that match TRBD2. Unmatched junction bases numbered 2, after V lost 1 base and J lost 3 bases. The CDR3 runs to 15 residues. Germline CDR1 and CDR2: SGHVS and FNYEAQ. DNA of the CDR3: TGTGCCAGCAGCTTAGTAGCGGGGGCAACAGATACGCAGTATTTT. Its translation: CASSLVAGATDTQYF.

The gene calls are TRBV6-1 and TRBJ2-1; tentative D call: TRBD1 (5 bases). The V gene lost 8 bases and the J gene lost 8 bases, with 16 bases spanning the gap. This CDR3 has 13 amino acids. Germline assignment: CDR1 MNHNS and CDR2 SASEGT. CDR3 DNA: TGTGCCAGCCGATCAAACAGGTCCTATGAGCAGTTCTTC. Its protein is CASRSNRSYEQFF.

This clone was seen only a few times. The chain carries TRBV5-1 and TRBJ1-3; D is possibly TRBD1 (6 bases). V was clipped by 0 bases and J by 4 bases, with 14 bases between them. The CDR3 sequence is 16 residues long. The germline CDR1 and CDR2 sequences are SGHRS and YFSETQ. The CDR3 loop is CASSLGGPGTGNTIYF. CDR3 nucleotide sequence: TGCGCCAGCAGCTTGGGCGGTCCTGGGACAGGAAACACCATATATTTT.